The 2 T cell receptor beta chains reported below all come from one sample, sequenced in a study of T-cell memory formation after mild COVID-19. TCRdb called the 5' RACE reads again in MiXCR, with one record for every CDR3 protein. The sample consists of just over 400,000 distinct CDR3 sequences, 23% of them appearing once. The sequenced sample was PBMCs or a T cell subset sorted from them (not recorded which). The origin of the receptors is an adult woman who had mild COVID-19 (a few samples of this study predate the infection). Cell type and time point are not known.

The chain is built from TRBV4-1 and TRBJ2-3, with TRBD2 as a possible D gene (6 bases). The CDR3 loop spans 14 amino acids. CDR1 MGHRA and CDR2 YSYEKL come from the germline V gene. Trimming removed 4 bases at V and 4 bases at J, with 12 bases between. The CDR3 sequence is CASSPTSASDTQYF. The CDR3 region has the DNA TGCGCCAGCAGCCCGACTAGTGCGTCAGATACGCAGTATTTT.

The table lists this clonotype with a few counts. The chain joins TRBV20-1 to TRBJ2-3; 9 nucleotides line up with TRBD1. V lost 4 bases, J lost 4 bases, and 9 bases stayed unmatched. The CDR3 length is 15 residues. Looked up from germline, CDR1 is DFQATT and CDR2 is SNEGSKA (reference sequence). CDR3 amino acids: CSATSGTGFADTQYF. In nucleotides, the CDR3 is TGCAGTGCTACCTCCGGGACAGGGTTTGCAGATACGCAGTATTTT.